Listed below are T cell receptor beta chains from one sample, sequenced in a study of cytomegalovirus exposure and HLA in healthy donors. Assay used: immunoSEQ multiplex PCR; TCRdb lists only in-frame clones, some missing. The sample has over 70,000 clones, roughly 78% seen once. The sequencing sample was made of PBMCs. Receptor source: a male donor in good health and CMV-seropositive. Each CDR3 is given with its conserved first and last residue. A D gene is named only where the DNA matches it firmly. Only some rows state a clone size, as once, few, many or a class for expanded clones.

>-|TRBV9|TRBJ2-1|-
TGTGCCAGCAGCACCCGGGACACCTACAATGAGCAGTTCTTC
CASSTRDTYNEQFF
>-|TRBV4-1|TRBJ1-5|-
TGCGCCAGCAGCCAAGAAGCGGCGGCAGGGGTTCAGCCCCAGCATTTT
CASSQEAAAGVQPQHF
>-|TRBV7-2|TRBJ2-7|TRBD2
TGTGCCAGCAGCTTAGGGGTGCTAGCGGGAGTTCTCTACGAGCAGTACTTC
CASSLGVLAGVLYEQYF
>-|TRBV11-2|TRBJ2-2|TRBD1
TGTGCCAGCAGCTTATTCCGGACAGGGCTGAACACCGGGGAGCTGTTTTTT
CASSLFRTGLNTGELFF
>once|TRBV5-1|TRBJ2-6|TRBD1
TGCGCCAGCAGCATGACAGGGGTAGGGGCCAACGTCCTGACTTTC
CASSMTGVGANVLTF
>once|TRBV18|TRBJ2-3|TRBD1
TGTGCCAGCTCACCTAGAAAATCGGGACAGGGCACAGATACGCAGTATTTT
CASSPRKSGQGTDTQYF
>once|TRBV9|TRBJ2-3|-
TGTGCCAGCAGCGGACAGGCCCTTCTCACAGATACGCAGTATTTT
CASSGQALLTDTQYF
>few|TRBV7-8|TRBJ2-7|TRBD1
TGTGCCAGCAGCTTCCTTTTCCGGACAGGGTTCTCGAATTCTCGCTACGAGCAGTACTTC
CASSFLFRTGFSNSRYEQYF
>-|TRBV6-5|TRBJ1-5|-
TGTGCCAGCGGGGGCAGCAATCAGCCCCAGCATTTT
CASGGSNQPQHF
>-|TRBV28|TRBJ2-7|-
TGTGCCAGCAGCCCCGGAACAGGGTTCCCCTACGAGCAGTACTTC
CASSPGTGFPYEQYF
>-|TRBV11-3|TRBJ1-1|-
TGTGCCAGCAGCCCCCGGGCGGGCTCCAACACTGAAGCTTTCTTT
CASSPRAGSNTEAFF
>many|TRBV6-5|TRBJ2-2|-
TGTGCCAGCAGACCGGGACAAGACACCGGGGAGCTGTTTTTT
CASRPGQDTGELFF
>-|TRBV11-2|TRBJ2-3|TRBD2
TGTGCCAGCAGCTCCCTAGCGGGTTCTAGCACAGATACGCAGTATTTT
CASSSLAGSSTDTQYF
>few|TRBV7-3|TRBJ2-3|TRBD2
TGTGCCAGCAGCTTAGGCCTAGCGGGAAGATGGGAAGATACGCAGTATTTT
CASSLGLAGRWEDTQYF
>-|TRBV7-9|TRBJ2-3|-
TGTGCCAGCAGCTTAGGACTAGGTCATGCAGATACGCAGTATTTT
CASSLGLGHADTQYF
>-|TRBV28|TRBJ1-4|-
TGTGCCAGCAACGGAGGTGAGAAAGGGAATAATGAAAAACTGTTTTTT
CASNGGEKGNNEKLFF
>-|TRBV7-9|TRBJ1-2|-
TGTGCCAGCAGCTCCCGAGGGGAGGGAGGCTACACCTTC
CASSSRGEGGYTF
>-|TRBV19|TRBJ2-7|-
TGTGCCAGTAGTATAACCAGGGGATTCTACGAGCAGTACTTC
CASSITRGFYEQYF
>-|TRBV15|TRBJ2-5|TRBD2
TGTGCCACCAGACCGGGGGGACTCCAAGAGACCCAGTACTTC
CATRPGGLQETQYF
>-|TRBV18|TRBJ1-1|-
TGTGCCAGCTCACCGGCTGGAGGAGGCACTGAAGCTTTCTTT
CASSPAGGGTEAFF
>few|TRBV20-1|TRBJ1-4|-
TGCAGTGCGACAGCGTTTGAAAAACTGTTTTTT
CSATAFEKLFF
>-|TRBV5-1|TRBJ2-2|-
TGCGCCAGCAGCCCACAGGGACCCCCGGGCACCGGGGAGCTGTTTTTT
CASSPQGPPGTGELFF
>-|TRBV7-2|TRBJ1-1|-
TGTGCCAGCAGCTTAGTCGGCGGGAACACTGAAGCTTTCTTT
CASSLVGGNTEAFF
>-|TRBV18|TRBJ2-7|TRBD2
TGTGCCAGCTCACCAACTAGCGGAGGCTACGAGCAGTACTTC
CASSPTSGGYEQYF
>few|TRBV15|TRBJ1-5|-
TGTGCCACCAGCAGGGGGACTACTCAGCCCCAGCATTTT
CATSRGTTQPQHF
>-|TRBV5-1|TRBJ1-2|-
TGCGCCAGCAGCTTGGTCCCAGGAAACTATGGCTACACCTTC
CASSLVPGNYGYTF
>once|TRBV15|TRBJ2-1|TRBD2
TGTGCCACCAGCAGAGCTAGCGGGAGGGTATACAATGAGCAGTTCTTC
CATSRASGRVYNEQFF
>-|TRBV27|TRBJ1-2|-
TGTGCCAGCAGTTTACAGCCAGGAAACTATGGCTACACCTTC
CASSLQPGNYGYTF
>-|TRBV6-1|TRBJ2-1|TRBD2
TGTGCCAGCAGTGTATTGGGACTAGCGGGAGGAAATGAGCAGTTCTTC
CASSVLGLAGGNEQFF
>-|TRBV7-9|TRBJ1-1|TRBD1
TGTGCCAGCAGCTTAGCGGGACAGGGGACTGAAGCTTTCTTT
CASSLAGQGTEAFF
>-|TRBV6-6|TRBJ2-7|TRBD2
TGTGCCAGCAGTTCCCTAGCGGGAGGATCCTACGAGCAGTACTTC
CASSSLAGGSYEQYF
>-|TRBV5-4|TRBJ2-5|-
TGTGCCAGCAGCCTTTCAGGGGGGGAGACCCAGTACTTC
CASSLSGGETQYF
>-|TRBV4-1|TRBJ2-2|TRBD2
TGCGCCAGCAGCCCCCGAGTAGCGGGAGTTACCGGGGAGCTGTTTTTT
CASSPRVAGVTGELFF
>few|TRBV7-9|TRBJ2-1|-
TGTGCCAGCAGCTTAATCGACGGCCTAACGGGGCAGTTCTTC
CASSLIDGLTGQFF
>once|TRBV27|TRBJ2-6|-
TGTGCCAGCAGTCTACAGCCAAGGCCCCCAGTTACTGGGGCCAACGTCCTGACTTTC
CASSLQPRPPVTGANVLTF
>-|TRBV27|TRBJ1-2|-
TGTGCCAGCAGTTTACGCTGGGGGGACGGCTACACCTTC
CASSLRWGDGYTF
>-|TRBV25-1|TRBJ2-3|TRBD2
TGTGCCAGCAGTCGTGGAGGGACTAGCGGGGCAGATACGCAGTATTTT
CASSRGGTSGADTQYF
>once|TRBV5-4|TRBJ1-2|-
TGTGCCAGCAGCGTCGGTGGGCAGGACTACCTTCGGGGTGGCTACACCTTC
CASSVGGQDYLRGGYTF
>-|TRBV7-6|TRBJ2-7|TRBD1
TGTGCCAGCAGCTCCGGGACAGGCTACGAGCAGTACTTC
CASSSGTGYEQYF
>-|TRBV28|TRBJ2-1|-
TGTGCCAGCATCCTACTAGGGAGCAATGAGCAGTTCTTC
CASILLGSNEQFF
>-|TRBV4-2|TRBJ2-1|TRBD2
TGTGCCAGCAGCCAAGAAAGCCGCCTGGCGGGAGGGGACTACAATGAGCAGTTCTTC
CASSQESRLAGGDYNEQFF
>-|TRBV18|TRBJ2-7|TRBD1
TGTGCCAGCTCTACCATACAGGGGGCATTGTACGAGCAGTACTTC
CASSTIQGALYEQYF
>-|TRBV28|TRBJ2-1|-
TGTGCCAGCACCCTGACTAGTTCGAGGTACAATGAGCAGTTCTTC
CASTLTSSRYNEQFF
>few|TRBV7-2|TRBJ2-2|-
TGTGCCAGCAGCTTAGCGCATCTGATAGTAACCGGGGAGCTGTTTTTT
CASSLAHLIVTGELFF
>-|TRBV6-1|TRBJ1-5|TRBD1
TGTGCCAGCAGTGACTACCCCGGGACAGGGGGGACCAATCAGCCCCAGCATTTT
CASSDYPGTGGTNQPQHF
>-|TRBV19|TRBJ1-5|TRBD1
TGTGCCAGTAGTCGGACAGGGGCTCAGCCCCAGCATTTT
CASSRTGAQPQHF
>-|TRBV28|TRBJ1-2|TRBD1
TGTGCCAGCCGGGACAGGGGGGGATCTAACTATGGCTACACCTTC
CASRDRGGSNYGYTF